This paragraph reports one T cell receptor beta chain. What it recognizes is unknown. Each CDR3 protein gets one entry after TCRdb re-called the RT-PCR reads with MiXCR. Here the sample spans about 160,000 distinct CDR3 sequences, around 9.9% being singletons. This sample is part of a study of response to subunit inactivated influenza vaccine. This CDR3 is 14 amino acids long. Germline CDR1 and CDR2: SNHLY and FYNNEI. The V gene end was trimmed by 3 bases and the J gene end by 1 base; junction bases not matched to a gene: 2. Study-level findings and limits: It was suggested by the authors that few new T cells are recruited by each seasonal influenza vaccination.

The clonotype originates from a man in his forties or fifties who received an inactivated influenza vaccine. Sample: non-naive T cells sorted from PBMCs, taken 35 to 45 days after vaccination. The chain joins TRBV2 to TRBJ1-2, with 7 bases matching TRBD1. The CDR3 here is CASSDSGGNYGYTF. The DNA for the CDR3 is TGTGCCAGCAGTGATTCAGGGGGTAACTATGGCTACACCTTC.